These 19 T cell receptor beta chains were all obtained from the same sample, sequenced in a study of human T cells and chemical hapten exposure. Time point described: patch test 1, 2 weeks after DPC sensitization. Treatment defined: therapeutic diphenylcyclopropenone sensitization with weekly scalp DPC. TCRdb reprocessed the RACE reads via MiXCR and lists one record per CDR3 protein. The sample comprises more than 65,000 distinct CDR3 sequences, 7.5% to 9% of which are singletons, and approximately 1.5% rests with the top ten. The sample was whole blood, taken in connection with sensitization to the hapten diphenylcyclopropenone (DPC). The receptors were sampled from a woman in her 30s with alopecia areata. Some clones in this sample may be carry-over from other donors' samples.

This clonotype was detected a few times. The CDR3 region is CASSPQVAGGETQYF. In nucleotides, the CDR3 is TGTGCCAGCAGCCCCCAGGTAGCGGGGGGAGAGACCCAGTACTTC. The chain carries TRBV7-2 and TRBJ2-5, with 10 bases matching TRBD2. CDR3 length: 15 amino acids. Trimming removed 5 bases from V and 4 bases from J; junction bases left unmatched: 7. Germline assignment: CDR1 SGHTA and CDR2 FQGNSA. The full variable domain, with the rest looked up from reference TRBV7-2 and TRBJ2-5, is GAGVSQSPSNKVTEKGKDVELRCDPISGHTALYWYRQSLGQGLEFLIYFQGNSAPDKSGLPSDRFSAERTGGSVSTLTIQRTQQEDSAVYLCASSPQVAGGETQYFGPGTRLLVL.

The gene calls are TRBV20-1 and TRBJ1-2, with 7 bases fitting TRBD1. The ends lost 0 bases at V and 1 base at J; junction bases unmatched: 8. CDR3 size: 16 residues. The V gene's germline CDR1 is DFQATT and CDR2 SNEGSKA (reference sequence). The CDR3 sequence: CSARDRQGSFNYGYTF. CDR3 DNA sequence: TGCAGTGCTAGAGATAGACAGGGCAGTTTTAACTATGGCTACACCTTC.

This clonotype was found a few times. V is TRBV11-2 and J is TRBJ2-4; D could derive from TRBD1 or TRBD2 (6 bases each). From germline, CDR1 is SGHAT and CDR2 FQNNGV. The CDR3 runs 17 residues. V lost 5 bases to trimming and J lost 6 bases, with 23 bases between them. The CDR3 is CASSHSRGGQGLNIQYF. CDR3 in DNA: TGTGCCAGCAGCCACAGTCGGGGAGGTCAGGGGCTAAACATTCAGTACTTC. The full variable domain, its missing parts supplied by reference TRBV11-2 and TRBJ2-4, is EAGVAQSPRYKIIEKRQSVAFWCNPISGHATLYWYQQILGQGPKLLIQFQNNGVVDDSQLPKDRFSAERLKGVDSTLKIQPAKLEDSAVYLCASSHSRGGQGLNIQYFGAGTRLSVL.

There are many counts of this clonotype. The chain recombines TRBV6-1 with TRBJ2-6; D is unresolved. Trimming removed 2 bases from V and 1 base from J, with 6 bases in between. This CDR3 has 15 residues. Per germline, CDR1 MNHNS and CDR2 SASEGT. CDR3 in amino acids: CASSEIPSGANVLTF. The CDR3 nucleotides are TGTGCCAGCAGTGAAATCCCGTCTGGGGCCAACGTCCTGACTTTC.

In its sample, this clonotype was seen many times. This rearrangement joins TRBV7-2 to TRBJ2-3; D is possibly TRBD2 (6 bases). The CDR3 spans 13 residues. Between the trimmed V and J ends, which lost 2 bases and 6 bases, there was a span of 9 bases. The V gene's germline CDR1 is SGHTA and CDR2 FQGNSA. In nucleotides, the CDR3 is TGTGCCAGCAGCTTAAACGCGGGGGATACGCAGTATTTT. Translating it yields CASSLNAGDTQYF.

The chain recombines TRBV9 with TRBJ2-3, with 9 bases identical to TRBD2. In germline, CDR1 is SGDLS, CDR2 YYNGEE. This CDR3 comprises 16 residues. The V and J ends lost 0 bases and 4 bases, in that order; junction bases with no gene match: 6. The CDR3 region is CASSVAGGLAADTQYF. The CDR3 coding sequence is TGTGCCAGCAGCGTAGCCGGGGGACTAGCCGCAGATACGCAGTATTTT.

This clonotype was observed many times. The chain is built from TRBV20-1 and TRBJ2-3; no firm D call. The ends were cut back, 4 bases at V and 2 bases at J, with 13 bases in the middle. The CDR3 runs to 14 residues. Germline loops: CDR1 DFQATT, CDR2 SNEGSKA (reference sequence). The CDR3 here is CSATQTQNTDTQYF. CDR3 in DNA: TGCAGTGCTACACAGACACAAAACACAGATACGCAGTATTTT.

This clonotype was seen ten or more times. The chain is built from TRBV20-1 and TRBJ1-3; no reliable D call. V was cut by 3 bases and J by 4 bases, with 22 bases left in between. Germline CDR1 and CDR2: DFQATT and SNEGSKA (reference sequence). The CDR3 runs to 17 residues. The CDR3 loop is CSASVQSIYTTGNTIYF. CDR3 sequence (DNA): TGCAGTGCTAGTGTACAGTCGATATATACCACAGGAAACACCATATATTTT.

The chain couples TRBV12-3 or TRBV12-4 to TRBJ1-2; no definite D call. This CDR3 contains 13 residues. The V and J ends lost 1 base and 4 bases respectively, with 7 bases between them. The CDR3 sequence is CASSLGIAYGYTF. CDR3 DNA sequence: TGTGCCAGCAGTTTAGGTATAGCCTATGGCTACACCTTC.

In this sample, this clonotype turned up a few times. The chain couples TRBV19 to TRBJ1-6; TRBD1 matches at 10 bases. The germline gives CDR1 LNHDA, CDR2 SQIVND (reference sequence). After removal of 4 bases from V and 14 bases from J, the junction contained 11 bases not matched to a gene. The CDR3 extends over 15 amino acids. The CDR3 DNA sequence: TGTGCCAGTAGTACGAGCGGGACAGGGGATTGGACCCTCCACTTT. Amino acids: CASSTSGTGDWTLHF.

This clonotype occurred many times. The genes are TRBV20-1 and TRBJ1-1, with 8 bases aligning to TRBD1. The CDR3 consists of 15 residues. Looked up from germline, CDR1 is DFQATT and CDR2 is SNEGSKA (reference sequence). The junction had 8 bases not matched to a gene; V was cut back by 1 base and J by 4 bases. DNA for the CDR3: TGCAGTGCTAGAGCCGGGGGACAGGCATTCACTGAAGCTTTCTTT. Residues: CSARAGGQAFTEAFF.

This chain joins TRBV29-1 and TRBJ1-2; D unresolved. From germline, CDR1 is SQVTM and CDR2 ANQGSEA. V was cut by 7 bases and J by 2 bases, with 11 bases left in between. The CDR3 extends over 12 amino acids. CDR3 sequence: CSGTESNYGYTF. CDR3 bases: TGCAGCGGTACAGAATCCAACTATGGCTACACCTTC.

The V and J genes are TRBV11-2 and TRBJ2-1, with TRBD2 identical over 9 bases. Germline CDR1 and CDR2: SGHAT and FQNNGV. The CDR3 is 14 residues long. V trimming: 3 bases; J trimming: 8 bases; junction bases outside the gene matches: 5. For the CDR3, the DNA is TGTGCCAGCAGCTTCACTAGCGGGTTCTATGAGCAGTTCTTC. Encoded protein: CASSFTSGFYEQFF.

J is TRBJ1-4 and V is TRBV20-1; D remains unclear. Trimming cost V 5 bases and J 7 bases, with 17 bases left between them. Per the germline V gene, CDR1 is DFQATT and CDR2 is SNEGSKA (reference sequence). The CDR3 extends over 14 amino acids. The CDR3 region is CSAFDRRSGEKLFF. CDR3 nucleotide sequence: TGCAGTGCTTTTGACCGCCGGAGTGGTGAAAAACTGTTTTTT.

This clonotype has just a few counts. The chain uses TRBV29-1 and TRBJ2-5; D is possibly TRBD1 or TRBD2 (5 bases each). V lost 2 bases and J 1 base, leaving 8 bases between the germline ends. CDR3 size: 13 residues. Per the germline V gene, CDR1 is SQVTM and CDR2 is ANQGSEA. The DNA of the CDR3 is TGCAGCGTTGAACTCGGGGCCCAAGAGACCCAGTACTTC. Its translation is CSVELGAQETQYF. Using reference TRBV29-1 and TRBJ2-5 for the parts outside the CDR3, the full variable domain is SAVISQKPSRDICQRGTSLTIQCQVDSQVTMMFWYRQQPGQSLTLIATANQGSEATYESGFVIDKFPISRPNLTFSTLTVSNMSPEDSSIYLCSVELGAQETQYFGPGTRLLVL.

This clonotype was counted only a few times. J is TRBJ2-2 and V is TRBV5-6; 13 bases match TRBD2. This CDR3 has 17 residues. The germline gives CDR1 SGHDT, CDR2 YYEEEE. Trimming took 4 bases from V and 6 from J; bases not matched to a gene: 9. CDR3 nucleotide sequence: TGTGCCAGCAGCCCAGAACTAGCGGGGGGGCTCTCCGGGGAGCTGTTTTTT. Its protein is CASSPELAGGLSGELFF.

This CDR3 reads CSALDRFTNTEAFF. In DNA form, the CDR3 reads TGCAGTGCCCTAGACAGATTCACGAACACTGAAGCTTTCTTT. The rearrangement joins TRBV20-1 to TRBJ1-1, with TRBD1 as a possible D gene (5 bases). Deletions cut 6 bases from V and 1 base from J, with 15 bases between. The CDR3 consists of 14 residues. Germline V CDR1 and CDR2: DFQATT, SNEGSKA (reference sequence).

The chain uses TRBV3-1 and TRBJ2-3; D is undetermined. V lost 5 bases, J lost 3 bases, and 3 bases lay in between. Germline loops: CDR1 LGHDT, CDR2 YNNKEL (reference sequence). This CDR3 region has 11 residues. Here the CDR3 DNA reads TGTGCCAGCAGCTGGACAGATACGCAGTATTTT. It translates to CASSWTDTQYF.

This clonotype was counted a single time. The germline gene is not matched at one end of the junction; a read error may be the cause. The chain employs TRBV3-1 and TRBJ2-7, with TRBD2 identical over 9 bases. The CDR3 is 14 amino acids. Germline loops: CDR1 LGHDT, CDR2 YNNKEL (reference sequence). The CDR3 spells CASSLAGASDEQYF. The DNA of the CDR3 is TGTGCCAGCAGCTTAGCGGGGGCCTCCGACGAGCAGTACTTC.